This T cell receptor beta chain was sequenced for a study of response to subunit inactivated influenza vaccine (dated by TCRdb to 2016 to 2019). Context from the whole study: Deep quantitative T cell receptor repertoire profiling was used in the study to track responses to a trivalent subunit inactivated influenza vaccine.

Study-wide findings and limitations: According to the authors, only a limited number of new T cells may be recruited by each seasonal influenza vaccination.

Library generation was performed with RT-PCR. Instrument used: Illumina HiSeq 2500. TCRdb reprocessing: public reads trimmed at Q25 with fastp, clones called with MiXCR, in-frame beta chains kept. Duplicate CDR3 protein sequences are folded into a single record with the most common DNA and genes. Counted in this sample were fewer than 250,000 distinct CDR3 sequences; approximately 15% of them appeared once. The ten biggest clones cover 26% of the sample. Trimming at the junction amounts to 7 bases on V and 5 bases on J, and the germline ends lie 11 bases apart. CDR1 and CDR2 (MDHEN, SYDVKM) derive from the germline V gene. The CDR3 covers 12 residues, taking in both the cysteine and the phenylalanine. Just CDR3 DNA is preserved here, 36 bases in frame from base 1. Comments on this clonotype: Its recognized antigen is unknown. It has no much larger one-base neighbor in the sample; base qualities were not kept.

The source was CD8+ T cells sorted from PBMCs, collected roughly 5 days after vaccination. The origin of this receptor is a middle-aged man who received an inactivated influenza vaccine. Donor details come from another sample of the same person, matched by shared clones. Rearrangement joined TRBV28 to TRBJ1-2, with TRBD1 perhaps the D gene, on 5 matching bases. The encoded CDR3 is CASTLGDYGYTF. In nucleotide form, the sequence is TGTGCCAGCACCTTAGGGGATTATGGCTACACCTTC.